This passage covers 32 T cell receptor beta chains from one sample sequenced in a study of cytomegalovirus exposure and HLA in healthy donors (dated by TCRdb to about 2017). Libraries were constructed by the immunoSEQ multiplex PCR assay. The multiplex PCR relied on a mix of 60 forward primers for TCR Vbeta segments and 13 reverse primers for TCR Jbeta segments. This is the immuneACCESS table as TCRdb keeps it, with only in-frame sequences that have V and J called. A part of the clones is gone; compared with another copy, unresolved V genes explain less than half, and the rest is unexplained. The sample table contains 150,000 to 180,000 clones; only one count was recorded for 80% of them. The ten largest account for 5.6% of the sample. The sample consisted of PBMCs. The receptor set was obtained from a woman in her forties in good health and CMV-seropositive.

The CDR3 sequence: CAWSVGGPSYEQYF. The DNA for the CDR3 is TGTGCCTGGAGTGTAGGTGGGCCCTCCTACGAGCAGTACTTC. The genes are TRBV30 and TRBJ2-7; no reliable D call. Germline values: CDR1 GTSNPN, CDR2 SVGIG (reference sequence). The CDR3 runs to 14 residues. Trimming removed 0 bases at V and 0 bases at J, with 9 bases between.

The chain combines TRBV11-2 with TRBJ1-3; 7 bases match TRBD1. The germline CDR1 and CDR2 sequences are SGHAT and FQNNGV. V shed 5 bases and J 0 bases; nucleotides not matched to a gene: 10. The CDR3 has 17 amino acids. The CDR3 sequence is CASSVTGPTYSGNTIYF. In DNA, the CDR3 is TGTGCCAGCAGCGTGACAGGGCCAACCTACTCTGGAAACACCATATATTTT.

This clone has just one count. CDR3 in DNA: TGTGCCAGCAGTGACGGGCTAGCGGGAGCCACCGGGGAGCTGTTTTTT. Translation gives CASSDGLAGATGELFF. J is TRBJ2-2 and V is TRBV6-4; 10 bases fit TRBD2. V lost 2 bases and J lost 4; bases outside the gene matches: 4. The V gene's germline CDR1 is MRHNA and CDR2 SNTAGT. This CDR3 spans 16 amino acids.

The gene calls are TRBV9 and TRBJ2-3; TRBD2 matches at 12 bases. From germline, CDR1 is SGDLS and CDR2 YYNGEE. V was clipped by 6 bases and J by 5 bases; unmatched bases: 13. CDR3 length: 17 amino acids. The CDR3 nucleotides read TGTGCCAGCACCGGAACCCCACTAGCGGGAGGTGTAGATACGCAGTATTTT. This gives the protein CASTGTPLAGGVDTQYF.

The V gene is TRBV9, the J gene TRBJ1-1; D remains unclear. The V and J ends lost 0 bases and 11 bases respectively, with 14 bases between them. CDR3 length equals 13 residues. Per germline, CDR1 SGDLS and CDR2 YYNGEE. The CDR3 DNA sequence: TGTGCCAGCAGCGTAGAGAGTACTAGTAGCGCTTTCTTT. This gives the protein CASSVESTSSAFF.

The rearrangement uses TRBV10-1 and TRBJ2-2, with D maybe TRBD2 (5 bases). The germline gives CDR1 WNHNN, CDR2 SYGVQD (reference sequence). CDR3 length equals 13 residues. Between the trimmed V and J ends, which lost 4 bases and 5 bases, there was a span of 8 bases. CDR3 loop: CASSVALTGELFF. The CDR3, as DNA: TGCGCCAGCAGTGTAGCGCTTACCGGGGAGCTGTTTTTT.

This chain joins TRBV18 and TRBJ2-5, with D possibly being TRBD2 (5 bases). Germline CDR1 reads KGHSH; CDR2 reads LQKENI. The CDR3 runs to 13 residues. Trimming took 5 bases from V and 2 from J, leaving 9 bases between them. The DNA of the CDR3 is TGTGCCAGCTCAGGGAGTGGGCAAGAGACCCAGTACTTC. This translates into CASSGSGQETQYF.

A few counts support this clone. The DNA of the CDR3 is TGTGCCAGCGCTATGAGCTCTGGAAACACCATATATTTT. The encoded protein is CASAMSSGNTIYF. This chain uses TRBV7-6 with TRBJ1-3; D remains unclear. Germline V gives CDR1 SGHVS, CDR2 FNYEAQ. The ends were cut back, 8 bases at V and 0 bases at J, with 8 bases in the middle. This CDR3 is built from 13 residues. Looking up the rest from reference TRBV7-6 and TRBJ1-3 gives the full variable domain: GAGVSQSPRYKVTKRGQDVALRCDPISGHVSLYWYRQALGQGPEFLTYFNYEAQQDKSGLPNDRFSAERPEGSISTLTIQRTEQRDSAMYRCASAMSSGNTIYFGEGSWLTVV.

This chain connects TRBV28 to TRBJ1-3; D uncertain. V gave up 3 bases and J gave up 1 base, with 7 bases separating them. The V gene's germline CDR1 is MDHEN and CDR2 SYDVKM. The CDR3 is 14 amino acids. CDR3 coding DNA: TGTGCCAGCAGTTTTAGGAGGTCTGGAAACACCATATATTTT. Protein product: CASSFRRSGNTIYF. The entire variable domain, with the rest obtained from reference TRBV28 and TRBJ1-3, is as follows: DVKVTQSSRYLVKRTGEKVFLECVQDMDHENMFWYRQDPGLGLRLIYFSYDVKMKEKGDIPEGYSVSREKKERFSLILESASTNQTSMYLCASSFRRSGNTIYFGEGSWLTVV.

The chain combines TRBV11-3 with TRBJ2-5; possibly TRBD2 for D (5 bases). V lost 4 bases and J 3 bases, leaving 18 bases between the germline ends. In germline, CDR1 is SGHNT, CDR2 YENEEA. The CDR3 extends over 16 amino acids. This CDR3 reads CASSSRTLPEKETQYF. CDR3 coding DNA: TGTGCCAGCAGCTCCAGGACTTTGCCAGAAAAAGAGACCCAGTACTTC.

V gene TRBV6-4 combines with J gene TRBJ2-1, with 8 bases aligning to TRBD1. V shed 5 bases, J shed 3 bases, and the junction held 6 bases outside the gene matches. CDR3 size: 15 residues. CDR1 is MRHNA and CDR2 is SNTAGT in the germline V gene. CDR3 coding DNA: TGTGCCAGCAGTCCCGACAGGGGAGGCTACAATGAGCAGTTCTTC. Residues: CASSPDRGGYNEQFF.

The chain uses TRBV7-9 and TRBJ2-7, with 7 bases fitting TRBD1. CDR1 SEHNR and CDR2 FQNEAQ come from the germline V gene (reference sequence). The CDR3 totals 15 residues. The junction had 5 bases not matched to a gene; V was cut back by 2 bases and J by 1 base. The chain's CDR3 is CASSLSTGVSYEQYF. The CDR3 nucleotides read TGTGCCAGCAGCTTATCTACAGGGGTTTCCTACGAGCAGTACTTC.

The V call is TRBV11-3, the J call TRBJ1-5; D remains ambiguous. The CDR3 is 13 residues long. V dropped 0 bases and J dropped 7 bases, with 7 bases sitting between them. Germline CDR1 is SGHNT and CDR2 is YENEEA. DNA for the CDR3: TGTGCCAGCAGCTTAGACCCCACACAGCCCCAGCATTTT. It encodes CASSLDPTQPQHF.

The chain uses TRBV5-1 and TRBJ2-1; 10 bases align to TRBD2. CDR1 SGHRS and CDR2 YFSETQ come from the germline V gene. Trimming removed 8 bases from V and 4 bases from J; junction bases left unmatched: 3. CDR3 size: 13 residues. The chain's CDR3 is CASRTSGYNEQFF. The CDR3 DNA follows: TGCGCCAGTCGGACTAGCGGATACAATGAGCAGTTCTTC. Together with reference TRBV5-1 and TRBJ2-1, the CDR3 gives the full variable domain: KAGVTQTPRYLIKTRGQQVTLSCSPISGHRSVSWYQQTPGQGLQFLFEYFSETQRNKGNFPGRFSGRQFSNSRSEMNVSTLELGDSALYLCASRTSGYNEQFFGPGTRLTVL.

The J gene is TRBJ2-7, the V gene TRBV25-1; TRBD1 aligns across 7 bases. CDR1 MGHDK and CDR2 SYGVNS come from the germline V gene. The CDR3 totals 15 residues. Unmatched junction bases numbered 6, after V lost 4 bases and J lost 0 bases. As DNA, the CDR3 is TGTGCCAGCAGTGTCTCCGGGACAGCCTCCTACGAGCAGTACTTC. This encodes CASSVSGTASYEQYF.

CDR3 DNA sequence: TGTGCCAGCAGTTCGGGACGGGACAGGGGGCCGAATTCTAACTATGGCTACACCTTC. Its protein product is CASSSGRDRGPNSNYGYTF. The chain employs TRBV28 and TRBJ1-2, with 12 bases aligning to TRBD1. J lost 0 bases, V lost 4 bases, and 12 bases had no gene match. The CDR3 is 19 residues long. Germline V gives CDR1 MDHEN, CDR2 SYDVKM.

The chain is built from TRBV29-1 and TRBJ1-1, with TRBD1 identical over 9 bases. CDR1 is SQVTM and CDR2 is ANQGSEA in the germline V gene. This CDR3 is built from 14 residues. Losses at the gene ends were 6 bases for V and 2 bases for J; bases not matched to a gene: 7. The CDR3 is CSVGDRVENTEAFF. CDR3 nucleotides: TGCAGCGTCGGGGACAGGGTCGAAAACACTGAAGCTTTCTTT.

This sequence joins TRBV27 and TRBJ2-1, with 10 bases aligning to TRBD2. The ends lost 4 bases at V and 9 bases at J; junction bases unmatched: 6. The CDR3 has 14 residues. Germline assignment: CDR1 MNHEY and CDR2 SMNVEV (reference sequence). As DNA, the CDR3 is TGTGCCAGCAGTTCTAGCGGGAGTTATAGTGAGCAGTTCTTC. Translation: CASSSSGSYSEQFF.

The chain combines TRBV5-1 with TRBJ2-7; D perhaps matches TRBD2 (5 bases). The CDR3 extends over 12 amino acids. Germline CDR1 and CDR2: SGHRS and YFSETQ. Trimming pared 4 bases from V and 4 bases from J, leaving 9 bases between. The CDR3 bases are TGCGCCAGCAGCCCACTAGGGTACGAGCAGTACTTC. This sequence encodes CASSPLGYEQYF.

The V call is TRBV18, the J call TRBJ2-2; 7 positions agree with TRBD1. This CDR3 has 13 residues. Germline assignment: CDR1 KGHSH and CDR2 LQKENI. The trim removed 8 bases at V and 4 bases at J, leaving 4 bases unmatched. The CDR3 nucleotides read TGTGCCAGCGTGGGACAGCCCACCGGGGAGCTGTTTTTT. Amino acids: CASVGQPTGELFF.

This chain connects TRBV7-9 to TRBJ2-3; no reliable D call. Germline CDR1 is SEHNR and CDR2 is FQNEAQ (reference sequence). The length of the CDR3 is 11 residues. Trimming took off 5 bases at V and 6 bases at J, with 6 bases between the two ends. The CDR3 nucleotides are TGTGCCAGCAGCCCCAGGGATACGCAGTATTTT. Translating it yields CASSPRDTQYF.

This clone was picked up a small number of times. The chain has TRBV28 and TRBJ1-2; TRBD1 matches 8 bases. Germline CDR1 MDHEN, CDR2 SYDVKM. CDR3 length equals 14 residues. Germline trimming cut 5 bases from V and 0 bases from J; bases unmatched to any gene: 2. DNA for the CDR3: TGTGCCAGCAGTGAACAGGGGGCTAACTATGGCTACACCTTC. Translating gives CASSEQGANYGYTF.

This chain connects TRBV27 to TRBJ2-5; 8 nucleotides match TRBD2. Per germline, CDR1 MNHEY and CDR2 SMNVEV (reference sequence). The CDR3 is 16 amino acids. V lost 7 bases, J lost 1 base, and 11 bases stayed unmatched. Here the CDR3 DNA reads TGTGCCAGCAAATCGGGAGGGTGGTCTCGCCAAGAGACCCAGTACTTC. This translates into CASKSGGWSRQETQYF.

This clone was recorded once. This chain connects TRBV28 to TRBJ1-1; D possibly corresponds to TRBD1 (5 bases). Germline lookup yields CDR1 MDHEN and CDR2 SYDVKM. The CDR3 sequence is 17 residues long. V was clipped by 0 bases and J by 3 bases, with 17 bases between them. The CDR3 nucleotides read TGTGCCAGCAGTTTATGGACCCCTGGGGGGAGATACACTGAAGCTTTCTTT. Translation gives CASSLWTPGGRYTEAFF. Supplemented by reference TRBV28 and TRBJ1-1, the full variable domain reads DVKVTQSSRYLVKRTGEKVFLECVQDMDHENMFWYRQDPGLGLRLIYFSYDVKMKEKGDIPEGYSVSREKKERFSLILESASTNQTSMYLCASSLWTPGGRYTEAFFGQGTRLTVV.

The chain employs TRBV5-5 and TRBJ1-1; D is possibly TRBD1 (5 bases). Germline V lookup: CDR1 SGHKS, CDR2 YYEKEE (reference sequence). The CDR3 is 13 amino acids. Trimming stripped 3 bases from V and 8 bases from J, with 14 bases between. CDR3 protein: CASSSLVDSEAFF. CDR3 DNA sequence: TGTGCCAGCAGCTCTCTCGTTGACAGCGAAGCTTTCTTT. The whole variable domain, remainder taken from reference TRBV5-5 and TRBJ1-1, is DAGVTQSPTHLIKTRGQQVTLRCSPISGHKSVSWYQQVLGQGPQFIFQYYEKEERGRGNFPDRFSARQFPNYSSELNVNALLLGDSALYLCASSSLVDSEAFFGQGTRLTVV.

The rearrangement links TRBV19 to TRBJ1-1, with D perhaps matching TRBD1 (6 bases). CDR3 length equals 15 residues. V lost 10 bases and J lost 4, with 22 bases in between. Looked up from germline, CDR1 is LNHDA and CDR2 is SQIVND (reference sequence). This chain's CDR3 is CAIRGGSLLSTEAFF. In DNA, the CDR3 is TGTGCCATTCGTGGGGGCAGTCTCTTGAGCACTGAAGCTTTCTTT. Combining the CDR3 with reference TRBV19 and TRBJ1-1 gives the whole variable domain DGGITQSPKYLFRKEGQNVTLSCEQNLNHDAMYWYRQDPGQGLRLIYYSQIVNDFQKGDIAEGYSVSREKKESFPLTVTSAQKNPTAFYLCAIRGGSLLSTEAFFGQGTRLTVV.

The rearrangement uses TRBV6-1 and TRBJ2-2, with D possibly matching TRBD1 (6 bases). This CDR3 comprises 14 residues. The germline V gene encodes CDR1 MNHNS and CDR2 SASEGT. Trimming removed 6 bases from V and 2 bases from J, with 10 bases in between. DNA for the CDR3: TGTGCCAGCAGGAGGGACACCAACACCGGGGAGCTGTTTTTT. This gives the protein CASRRDTNTGELFF.

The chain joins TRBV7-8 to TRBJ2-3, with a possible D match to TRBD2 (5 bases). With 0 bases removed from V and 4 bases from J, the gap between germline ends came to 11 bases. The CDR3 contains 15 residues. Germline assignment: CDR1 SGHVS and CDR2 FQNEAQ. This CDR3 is CASSLALSSADTQYF. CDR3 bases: TGTGCCAGCAGCTTAGCCCTAAGTAGCGCAGATACGCAGTATTTT.

In DNA form, the CDR3 reads TGTGCCAGCAGTTTATCACTAGCGGCTACTTACACAGATACGCAGTATTTT. It yields the protein CASSLSLAATYTDTQYF. This rearrangement joins TRBV27 to TRBJ2-3, with TRBD2 identical over 8 bases. Trimming took 0 bases from V and 2 from J; bases not matched to a gene: 7. CDR1 and CDR2 from the germline V gene are MNHEY and SMNVEV (reference sequence). This CDR3 has 17 amino acids.

The CDR3 DNA is TGTGCCAGCAGTTTCCAACAGGGGGGCACTGAAGCTTTCTTT. Its translation is CASSFQQGGTEAFF. The chain employs TRBV27 and TRBJ1-1; TRBD1 matches at 8 bases. This CDR3 comprises 14 residues. Germline V gives CDR1 MNHEY, CDR2 SMNVEV (reference sequence). V lost 3 bases, J lost 4 bases, and 4 bases stayed unmatched.

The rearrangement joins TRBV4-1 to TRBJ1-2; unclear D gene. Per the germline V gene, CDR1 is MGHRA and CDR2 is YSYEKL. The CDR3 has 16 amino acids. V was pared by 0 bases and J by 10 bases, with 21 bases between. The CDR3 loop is CASSQDRVGSILDYTF. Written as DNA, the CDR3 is TGCGCCAGCAGCCAAGATAGAGTAGGGAGTATTCTGGACTACACCTTC.

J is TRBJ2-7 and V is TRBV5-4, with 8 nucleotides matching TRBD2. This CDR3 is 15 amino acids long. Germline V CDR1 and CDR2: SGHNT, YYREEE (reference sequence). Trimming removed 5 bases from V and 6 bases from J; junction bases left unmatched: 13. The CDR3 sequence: CASSARGGRPVEQYF. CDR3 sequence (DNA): TGTGCCAGCAGTGCCCGTGGCGGGAGGCCCGTCGAGCAGTACTTC.